These 21 T cell receptor beta chains came from one sample sequenced in a study of T cell repertoires in cytomegalovirus infection. Which antigens these TCRs recognize remains unknown. Via MiXCR, TCRdb re-called the reads, giving one row per CDR3 protein. The table shows a few hundred thousand distinct CDR3 sequences, with 30% to 40% occurring only once. This sample comprised cultured PBMCs, obtained from culture after CMV antigen stimulation. Receptor source: a human donor in good health (CMV status not recorded). Some clones in this sample may be carry-over from other donors' samples.

In DNA, the CDR3 is TGTGCCAGCAGTAGCGGGGCCTCCTACGAGCAGTACGTC. Its translation is CASSSGASYEQYV. The rearrangement links TRBV27 to TRBJ2-7, with TRBD2 matching 7 bases. CDR1 is MNHEY and CDR2 is SMNVEV in the germline V gene (reference sequence). Trimming removed 5 bases from V and 0 bases from J; junction bases left unmatched: 1. This CDR3 comprises 13 residues.

This clonotype was counted between two and nine times. This chain links TRBV12-5 with TRBJ1-5; TRBD1 might be the D (5 bases). Germline CDR1 is LGHNT and CDR2 is FRNRAP. CDR3 length: 16 residues. V was trimmed by 0 bases and J by 7 bases, leaving 16 bases between them. DNA of the CDR3: TGTGCTAGTGGTTTGGTACTCGAATCCCGGGGGCAGCCCCAGCATTTT. Translation: CASGLVLESRGQPQHF.

The table lists this clonotype with a few counts. This rearrangement joins TRBV7-2 to TRBJ2-5; TRBD2 aligns across 8 bases. This CDR3 contains 16 residues. Germline V gene data show CDR1 as SGHTA and CDR2 as FQGNSA. The V gene end was trimmed by 0 bases and the J gene end by 4 bases; junction bases not matched to a gene: 7. The CDR3 loop reads CASSLAGGANAETQYF. CDR3 nucleotide sequence: TGTGCCAGCAGCTTAGCCGGGGGGGCGAATGCAGAGACCCAGTACTTC. The variable domain in full, with the rest retrieved from reference TRBV7-2 and TRBJ2-5, is GAGVSQSPSNKVTEKGKDVELRCDPISGHTALYWYRQSLGQGLEFLIYFQGNSAPDKSGLPSDRFSAERTGGSVSTLTIQRTQQEDSAVYLCASSLAGGANAETQYFGPGTRLLVL.

This clonotype was seen a few times. The chain employs TRBV7-2 and TRBJ2-7, with 11 bases identical to TRBD2. The CDR3 has 13 amino acids. J gave up 3 bases and V 5 bases, and 0 bases lay outside the gene matches. Germline assignment: CDR1 SGHTA and CDR2 FQGNSA. The CDR3 region is CASSTSGGYEQYF. CDR3 nucleotide sequence: TGTGCCAGCAGCACTAGCGGGGGCTACGAGCAGTACTTC.

The chain is built from TRBV6-2 or TRBV6-3 and TRBJ2-7; D might be TRBD1 (7 bases). V was shortened by 2 bases and J by 6 bases, with 17 bases between the two germline ends. The CDR3 spans 15 residues. Germline CDR1 MNHEY, CDR2 SVGEGT. CDR3 residues: CASSYGGDRLREQYF. CDR3 coding DNA: TGTGCCAGCAGTTACGGCGGGGACAGACTCCGCGAGCAGTACTTC.

This clonotype was counted at least ten times. The chain combines TRBV7-2 with TRBJ2-1; 9 bases match TRBD2. V was pared by 5 bases and J by 0 bases, with 17 bases of the junction left unmatched. Germline loops: CDR1 SGHTA, CDR2 FQGNSA. The CDR3 contains 20 residues. CDR3 sequence reads: CASSQGTGVAGARSYNEQFF. CDR3 nucleotides: TGTGCCAGCAGCCAGGGTACGGGAGTAGCGGGAGCCCGCTCCTACAATGAGCAGTTCTTC.

A few counts support this clonotype. The V gene is TRBV7-2, the J gene TRBJ2-2; D not resolved. CDR1 is SGHTA, CDR2 FQGNSA, per germline. The V end lost 5 bases, the J end lost 2 bases, and 12 bases lay between the germline ends. This CDR3 contains 15 residues. The CDR3 loop is CASSRRLENTGELFF. In nucleotides, the CDR3 is TGTGCCAGCAGCCGACGCCTAGAAAACACCGGGGAGCTGTTTTTT.

The rearrangement joins TRBV19 to TRBJ1-3, with TRBD1 identical over 7 bases. V lost 2 bases to trimming and J lost 7 bases; unmatched junction nucleotides: 8. Germline V lookup: CDR1 LNHDA, CDR2 SQIVND (reference sequence). This CDR3 spans 15 amino acids. CDR3 DNA: TGTGCCAGTAGTATACCAACAGGGGTAGGGAACACCATATATTTT. Translated, it gives CASSIPTGVGNTIYF.

The chain joins TRBV20-1 to TRBJ1-6, with D hard to call. This CDR3 contains 16 residues. V gave up 0 bases and J gave up 5 bases, with 14 bases separating them. Germline V gene data show CDR1 as DFQATT and CDR2 as SNEGSKA (reference sequence). The CDR3 DNA sequence: TGCAGTGCTAGAGATCCTCTAGGGCTACATAATTCACCCCTCCACTTT. It encodes CSARDPLGLHNSPLHF.

The CDR3 is CASSPTGWNTEAFF. For the CDR3, the DNA is TGTGCCAGCAGCCCGACAGGGTGGAACACTGAAGCTTTCTTT. The gene calls are TRBV7-2 and TRBJ1-1; TRBD1 aligns across 7 bases. V shed 5 bases and J 1 base; nucleotides not matched to a gene: 4. Germline CDR1 and CDR2: SGHTA and FQGNSA. The CDR3 is 14 amino acids.

V gene TRBV19 combines with J gene TRBJ2-2, with D tentatively TRBD1 (8 bases). CDR1 is LNHDA, CDR2 SQIVND, per germline (reference sequence). The CDR3 length is 16 residues. V gave up 10 bases and J gave up 5 bases, with 23 bases separating them. CDR3 coding DNA: TGTGCCATTCAGGACAGGGAGGGATTGGGAACCGGGGAGCTGTTTTTT. It specifies CAIQDREGLGTGELFF.

A note on this clonotype: A read error may produce the germline difference seen at one junction end. V and J are TRBV4-1 and TRBJ2-3; TRBD2 matches at 8 bases. The germline V gene has CDR1 MGHRA and CDR2 YSYEKL. The CDR3 sequence is 16 residues long. CDR3 residues: CASSQDSGAGADTQYF. The CDR3 coding sequence is TGTGCCAGCAGCCAAGATTCGGGAGCGGGAGCCGATACGCAGTATTTT.

This clonotype was counted between two and nine times. V usage is TRBV7-8 and J usage is TRBJ1-3; D remains ambiguous. Germline CDR1 is SGHVS and CDR2 is FQNEAQ. The CDR3 extends over 15 amino acids. V lost 2 bases, J lost 0 bases, and 8 bases lay in between. The CDR3 DNA sequence: TGTGCCAGCAGCTTAACTGATTACTCTGGAAACACCATATATTTT. This encodes CASSLTDYSGNTIYF.

V is TRBV7-3 and J is TRBJ2-3, with 7 nucleotides matching TRBD2. The CDR3 has 15 amino acids. Germline V CDR1 and CDR2: SGHTA, FQGTGA. J was trimmed by 6 bases and V by 3 bases; bases with no gene match: 9. The CDR3 coding sequence is TGTGCCAGCAGCTTCCGGGGCGGGAGTCTCGATACGCAGTATTTT. Protein: CASSFRGGSLDTQYF.

This clonotype has more than one count but fewer than ten. The chain carries TRBV4-1 and TRBJ2-1; 10 positions match TRBD2. CDR3 size: 16 residues. After removal of 0 bases from V and 8 bases from J, the junction contained 7 bases not matched to a gene. Germline V gene sequence: CDR1 MGHRA, CDR2 YSYEKL. The CDR3 bases are TGCGCCAGCAGCCAAGAAGGAGCGGGGGGGGGGGATGAGCAGTTCTTC. Its translation is CASSQEGAGGGDEQFF.

The rearrangement uses TRBV12-3 or TRBV12-4 and TRBJ1-4; no definite D call. Between the trimmed V and J ends, which lost 7 bases and 8 bases, there was a span of 17 bases. This CDR3 has 14 residues. The CDR3 coding sequence is TGTGCCAGCACCCGGACCTCCGAGCGGGAAAAACTGTTTTTT. Translating gives CASTRTSEREKLFF.

The chain links TRBV4-3 to TRBJ2-7, with TRBD1 matching over 8 bases. The CDR3 runs to 16 residues. Trimming took 1 base from V and 6 from J; bases not matched to a gene: 11. Per germline, CDR1 LGHNA and CDR2 YSLEER. DNA of the CDR3: TGCGCCAGCAGCCAAGGCTTGGGACAGGACCGGGTCGAGCAGTACTTC. Amino acid sequence: CASSQGLGQDRVEQYF.

The chain carries TRBV19 and TRBJ1-4; a weak D match, TRBD1 (5 bases). This CDR3 is 17 amino acids long. V dropped 7 bases and J dropped 3 bases, with 21 bases sitting between them. Germline-derived CDR1 and CDR2 are LNHDA and SQIVND (reference sequence). The CDR3 DNA reads TGTGCCAGTACCAAATCGGGAGCCAGGGAGTCTAATGAAAAACTGTTTTTT. Protein sequence: CASTKSGARESNEKLFF.

The chain combines TRBV28 with TRBJ2-2; 7 bases match TRBD2. The CDR3 runs 17 residues. V trimming: 5 bases; J trimming: 7 bases; junction bases outside the gene matches: 16. Germline CDR1 reads MDHEN; CDR2 reads SYDVKM. CDR3 coding DNA: TGTGCCAGCAGTCCCTCTTTCGGACTAGAGGTACACGGGGAGCTGTTTTTT. Protein: CASSPSFGLEVHGELFF. The complete variable domain, with remaining parts taken from reference TRBV28 and TRBJ2-2, reads DVKVTQSSRYLVKRTGEKVFLECVQDMDHENMFWYRQDPGLGLRLIYFSYDVKMKEKGDIPEGYSVSREKKERFSLILESASTNQTSMYLCASSPSFGLEVHGELFFGEGSRLTVL.

V is TRBV29-1 and J is TRBJ1-5, with D perhaps matching TRBD1 (6 bases). The CDR3 consists of 13 residues. The germline V gene has CDR1 SQVTM and CDR2 ANQGSEA. The germline V and J ends were trimmed by 4 bases and 7 bases, with 14 bases remaining between them. The chain's CDR3 is CSVGGAATQPQHF. CDR3 nucleotide sequence: TGCAGCGTTGGGGGGGCGGCTACCCAGCCCCAGCATTTT.

The genes are TRBV6-5 and TRBJ2-1; no clear D gene. Germline CDR1 is MNHEY and CDR2 is SVGAGI. Deletions cut 0 bases from V and 5 bases from J, with 5 bases between. The CDR3 extends over 13 amino acids. The DNA for the CDR3 is TGTGCCAGCAGTTACTCTAGCCACAATGAGCAGTTCTTC. Amino acid sequence: CASSYSSHNEQFF.